This TCR beta chain stems from a study of OX40 agonist ivuxolimab in advanced cancers. Study in general: Patients were dosed with the agonistic anti-OX40 (CD134) antibody ivuxolimab.

To note about this clone: Its antigen is not known.

General study points: The investigators did not determine what antigen specificity the expanded peripheral T cells had. On average, a greater number of expanded clones characterised CD8+ T cells relative to CD4+. With doses of 0.1-3.0 mg/kg, partial responders showed among the lowest clonal expansion.

This CDR3 has 12 residues. Germline V lookup: CDR1 SGHAT, CDR2 FQNNGV. V lost 1 base and J 3 bases, leaving 4 bases between the germline ends. Here immunoSEQ multiplex PCR was the method, and the copy in TCRdb shows in-frame clones only, minus some. This sample has about 90,000 clones, with less than 95% found just once. The clonotype was recovered from an adult with an advanced solid tumor such as melanoma, head and neck, liver or kidney cancer. V gene TRBV11-2 combines with J gene TRBJ2-7; D is unresolved. Material: CD4+ or CD8+ T cells sorted from blood, obtained in a trial of the OX40 agonist ivuxolimab. CDR3 nucleotide sequence: TGTGCCAGCAGCTTAGGATTCTACGAGCAGTACTTC. It translates to CASSLGFYEQYF.